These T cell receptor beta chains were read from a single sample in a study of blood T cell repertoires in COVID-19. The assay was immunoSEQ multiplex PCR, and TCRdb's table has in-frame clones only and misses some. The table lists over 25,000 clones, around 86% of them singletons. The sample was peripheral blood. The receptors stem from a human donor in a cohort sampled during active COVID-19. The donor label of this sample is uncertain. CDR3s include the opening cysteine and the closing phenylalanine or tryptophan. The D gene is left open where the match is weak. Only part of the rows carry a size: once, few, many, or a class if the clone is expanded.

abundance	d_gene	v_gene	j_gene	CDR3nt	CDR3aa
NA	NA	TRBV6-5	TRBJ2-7	TGTGCCAGCAGTTCGGACCCGGGGGAGCAGTACTTC	CASSSDPGEQYF
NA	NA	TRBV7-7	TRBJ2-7	TGTGCTAGCAGCCAGGGTCAGCACGAGCAGTACTTC	CASSQGQHEQYF
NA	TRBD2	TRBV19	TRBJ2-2	TGTGCCAGTAGTATGACTAGCGGGGGGTCGAACACCGGGGAGCTGTTTTTT	CASSMTSGGSNTGELFF
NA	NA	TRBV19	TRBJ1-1	TGTGCCAGTAGTAGCCGTTCAGGGAGGGTCACTGAAGCTTTCTTT	CASSSRSGRVTEAFF
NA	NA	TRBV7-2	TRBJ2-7	TGTGCCAGCAGCTTAGTCCAGGGCGGCGAGCAGTACTTC	CASSLVQGGEQYF
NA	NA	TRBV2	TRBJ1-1	TGTGCCAGCAGTGAATACGTTGGACAGAACCCAACTTTT	CASSEYVGQNPTF
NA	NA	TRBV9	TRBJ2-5	TGTGCCAGCAGCCCAGGTACTTACCCGTACCAAGAGACCCAGTACTTC	CASSPGTYPYQETQYF
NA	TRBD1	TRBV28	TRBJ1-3	TGTGCCAGCAGTTCACCAGGGGGCGCGATTGGAAACACCATATATTTT	CASSSPGGAIGNTIYF
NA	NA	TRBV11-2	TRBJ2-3	TGTGCCAGCAGCCCCCAGGGGAGCACAGATACGCAGTATTTT	CASSPQGSTDTQYF
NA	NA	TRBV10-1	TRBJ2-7	TGCGCCAGCAGTGGGGCCCGGCAGTCCTACGAGCAGTACTTC	CASSGARQSYEQYF
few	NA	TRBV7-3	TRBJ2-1	TGTGCCAGCAGCAAACGCGCGGGGTCGGGCAATGAGCAGTTCTTC	CASSKRAGSGNEQFF
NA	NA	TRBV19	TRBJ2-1	TGTGCCAGTAGTATAGATTTGGAGAATGAGCAGTTCTTC	CASSIDLENEQFF
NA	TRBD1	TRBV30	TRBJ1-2	TGTGCCTGGAGAATACAGGGGGCGAAGAACTATGGCTACACCTTC	CAWRIQGAKNYGYTF
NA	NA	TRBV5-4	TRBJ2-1	TGTGCCAGCAGCTTGTCTCAAGGGGCCAATGAGCAGTTCTTC	CASSLSQGANEQFF
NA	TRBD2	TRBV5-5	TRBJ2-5	TGTGCCAGCAGCTTGGCGGCTAGCGGGGGGGCTGTGGAGACCCAGTACTTC	CASSLAASGGAVETQYF
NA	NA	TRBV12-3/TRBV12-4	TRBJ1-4	TGTGCCAGCAGGGCATCCCCTTATGAAAAACTGTTTTTT	CASRASPYEKLFF
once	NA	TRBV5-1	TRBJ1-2	TGCGCCAGCAGCTCAGACACGGTGAACTATGGCTACACCTTC	CASSSDTVNYGYTF
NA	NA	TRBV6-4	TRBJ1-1	TGTGCCAGCACGGGAGGGAGCACTGAAGCTTTCTTT	CASTGGSTEAFF
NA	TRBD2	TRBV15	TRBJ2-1	TGTGCCACCAGCACCCTATTAAGCGGGGGGGGTGGAAATGAGCAGTTCTTC	CATSTLLSGGGGNEQFF
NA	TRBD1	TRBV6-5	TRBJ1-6	TGTGCCACCAGGGACAGGGCCTATTCACCCCTCCACTTT	CATRDRAYSPLHF
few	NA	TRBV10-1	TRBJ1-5	TGCGCCAGCAGAACGGTTCAGCCCCAGCATTTT	CASRTVQPQHF
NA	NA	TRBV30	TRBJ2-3	TGTGCCTGGCAGGGGCTTTGGGCAGATACGCAGTATTTT	CAWQGLWADTQYF
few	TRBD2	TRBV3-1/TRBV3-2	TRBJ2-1	TGTGCCAGCAGCCAAGTAGGCTCAAGCGGGGGTCACGATGAGCAGTTCTTC	CASSQVGSSGGHDEQFF